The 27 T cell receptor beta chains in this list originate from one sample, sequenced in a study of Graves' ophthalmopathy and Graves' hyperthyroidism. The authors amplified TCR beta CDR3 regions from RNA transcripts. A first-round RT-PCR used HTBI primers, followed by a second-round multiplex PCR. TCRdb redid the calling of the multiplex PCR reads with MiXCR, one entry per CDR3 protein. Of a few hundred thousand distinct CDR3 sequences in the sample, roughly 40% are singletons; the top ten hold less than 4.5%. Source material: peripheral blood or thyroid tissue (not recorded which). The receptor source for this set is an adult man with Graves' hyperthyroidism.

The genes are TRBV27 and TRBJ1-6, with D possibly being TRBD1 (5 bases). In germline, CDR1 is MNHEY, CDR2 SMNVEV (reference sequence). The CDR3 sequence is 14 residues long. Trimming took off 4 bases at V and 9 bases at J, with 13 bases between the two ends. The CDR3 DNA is TGTGCCAGCAGTTCCAGGGTGGGGACTTCACCCCTCCACTTT. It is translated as CASSSRVGTSPLHF.

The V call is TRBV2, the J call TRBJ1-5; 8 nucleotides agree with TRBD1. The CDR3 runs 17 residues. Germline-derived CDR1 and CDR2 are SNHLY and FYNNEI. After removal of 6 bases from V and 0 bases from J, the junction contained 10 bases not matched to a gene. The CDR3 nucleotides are TGTGCCAGCAGAGCAGACAGGGGACTTTATAGCAATCAGCCCCAGCATTTT. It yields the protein CASRADRGLYSNQPQHF.

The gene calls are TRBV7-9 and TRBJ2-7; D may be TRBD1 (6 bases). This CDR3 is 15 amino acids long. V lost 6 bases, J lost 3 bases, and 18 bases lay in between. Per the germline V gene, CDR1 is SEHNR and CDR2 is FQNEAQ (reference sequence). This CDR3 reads CASSFQGDRFYEQYF. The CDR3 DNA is TGTGCCAGCAGTTTTCAAGGTGACAGGTTCTACGAGCAGTACTTC.

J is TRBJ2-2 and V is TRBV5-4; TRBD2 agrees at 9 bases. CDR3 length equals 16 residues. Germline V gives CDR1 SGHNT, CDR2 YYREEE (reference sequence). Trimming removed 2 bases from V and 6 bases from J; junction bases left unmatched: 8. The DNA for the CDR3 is TGTGCCAGCAGCTTAGGTATAGCGGGAGTGGCCGGGGAGCTGTTTTTT. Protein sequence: CASSLGIAGVAGELFF.

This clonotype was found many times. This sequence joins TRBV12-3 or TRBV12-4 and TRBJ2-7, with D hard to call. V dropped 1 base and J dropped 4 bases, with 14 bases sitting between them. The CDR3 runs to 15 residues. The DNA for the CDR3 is TGTGCCAGCAGTTTAGGGCGGAGCGTATCTTACGAGCAGTACTTC. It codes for CASSLGRSVSYEQYF.

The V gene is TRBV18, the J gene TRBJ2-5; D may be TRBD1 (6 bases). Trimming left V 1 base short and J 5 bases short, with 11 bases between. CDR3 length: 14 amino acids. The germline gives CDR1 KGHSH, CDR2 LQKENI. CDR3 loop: CASSPQQGWETQYF. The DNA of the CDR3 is TGTGCCAGCTCACCACAACAGGGTTGGGAGACCCAGTACTTC.

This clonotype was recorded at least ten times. The CDR3 reads CATSEPGINYGYTF. CDR3 DNA sequence: TGTGCCACCAGTGAACCAGGGATCAACTATGGCTACACCTTC. The rearrangement links TRBV24-1 to TRBJ1-2, with D perhaps matching TRBD1 (5 bases). Germline values: CDR1 KGHDR, CDR2 SFDVKD. Trimming left V 4 bases short and J 2 bases short, with 10 bases between. The CDR3 is 14 residues long.

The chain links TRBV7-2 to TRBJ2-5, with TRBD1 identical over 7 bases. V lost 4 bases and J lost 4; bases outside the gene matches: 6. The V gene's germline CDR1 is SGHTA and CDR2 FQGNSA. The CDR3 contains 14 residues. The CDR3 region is CASSSYRGTETQYF. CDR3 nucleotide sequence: TGTGCCAGCAGCTCCTACAGGGGCACAGAGACCCAGTACTTC.

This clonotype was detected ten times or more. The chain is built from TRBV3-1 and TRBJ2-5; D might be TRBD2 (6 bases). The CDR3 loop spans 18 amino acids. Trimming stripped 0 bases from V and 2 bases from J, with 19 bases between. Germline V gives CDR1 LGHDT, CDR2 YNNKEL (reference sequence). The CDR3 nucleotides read TGTGCCAGCAGCCAAGAGAGTCGGGAGCTCCTAGCTCAAGAGACCCAGTACTTC. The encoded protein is CASSQESRELLAQETQYF.

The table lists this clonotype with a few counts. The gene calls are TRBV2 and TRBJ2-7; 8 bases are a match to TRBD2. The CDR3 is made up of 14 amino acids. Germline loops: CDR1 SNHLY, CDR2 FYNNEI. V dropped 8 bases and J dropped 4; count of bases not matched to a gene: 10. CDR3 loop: CASSTASGFYEQYF. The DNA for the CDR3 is TGTGCCAGCTCCACGGCTAGCGGGTTTTACGAGCAGTACTTC.

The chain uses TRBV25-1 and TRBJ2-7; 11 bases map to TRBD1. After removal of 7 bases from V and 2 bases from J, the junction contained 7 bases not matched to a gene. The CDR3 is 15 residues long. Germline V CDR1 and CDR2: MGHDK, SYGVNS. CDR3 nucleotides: TGTGCCAGCACGTTAGCGGGACAGGGGGCCTACGAGCAGTACTTC. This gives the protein CASTLAGQGAYEQYF.

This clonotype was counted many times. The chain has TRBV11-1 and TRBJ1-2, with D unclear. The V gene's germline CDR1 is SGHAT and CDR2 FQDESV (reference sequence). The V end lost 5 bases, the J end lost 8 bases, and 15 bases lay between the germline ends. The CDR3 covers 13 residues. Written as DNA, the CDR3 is TGTGCCAGCAGCGCCCTGTCACTGCGGGGCTACACCTTC. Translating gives CASSALSLRGYTF.

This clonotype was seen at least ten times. CDR3 bases: TGTGCCAGCAGTGACATCTACGACGAAACCCAAGAGACCCAGTACTTC. Its protein product is CASSDIYDETQETQYF. The chain combines TRBV2 with TRBJ2-5, with D uncertain. The germline CDR1 and CDR2 sequences are SNHLY and FYNNEI. Trimming took 3 bases from V and 1 from J, leaving 15 bases between them. The CDR3 sequence is 16 residues long.

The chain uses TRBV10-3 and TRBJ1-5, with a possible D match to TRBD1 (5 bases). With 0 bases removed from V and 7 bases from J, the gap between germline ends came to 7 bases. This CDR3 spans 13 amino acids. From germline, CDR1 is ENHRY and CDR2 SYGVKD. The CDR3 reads CAISESTGQPQHF. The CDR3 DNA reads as TGTGCCATCAGTGAGTCTACAGGCCAGCCCCAGCATTTT.

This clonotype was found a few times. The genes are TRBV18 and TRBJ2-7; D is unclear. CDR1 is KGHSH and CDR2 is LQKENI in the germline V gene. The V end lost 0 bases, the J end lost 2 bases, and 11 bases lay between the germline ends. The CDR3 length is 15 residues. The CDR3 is CASSPPEGWPYEQYF. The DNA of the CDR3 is TGTGCCAGCTCACCACCGGAAGGATGGCCCTACGAGCAGTACTTC.

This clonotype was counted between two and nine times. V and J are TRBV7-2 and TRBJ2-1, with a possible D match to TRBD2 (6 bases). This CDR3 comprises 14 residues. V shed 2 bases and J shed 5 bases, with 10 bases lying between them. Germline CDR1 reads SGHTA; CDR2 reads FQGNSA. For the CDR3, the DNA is TGTGCCAGCAGCTTAAACCAGCGGGACAATGAGCAGTTCTTC. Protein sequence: CASSLNQRDNEQFF.

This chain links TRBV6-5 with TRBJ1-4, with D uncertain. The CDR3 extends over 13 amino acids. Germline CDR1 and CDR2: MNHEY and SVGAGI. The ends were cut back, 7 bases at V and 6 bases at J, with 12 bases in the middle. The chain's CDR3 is CASTHGGYEKLFF. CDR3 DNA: TGTGCCAGCACCCACGGCGGGTATGAAAAACTGTTTTTT.

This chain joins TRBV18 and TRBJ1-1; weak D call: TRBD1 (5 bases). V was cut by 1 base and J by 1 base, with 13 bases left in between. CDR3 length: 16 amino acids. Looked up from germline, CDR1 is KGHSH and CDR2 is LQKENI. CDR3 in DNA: TGTGCCAGCTCACCACTTCCGGGACGGCCGAACACTGAAGCTTTCTTT. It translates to CASSPLPGRPNTEAFF.

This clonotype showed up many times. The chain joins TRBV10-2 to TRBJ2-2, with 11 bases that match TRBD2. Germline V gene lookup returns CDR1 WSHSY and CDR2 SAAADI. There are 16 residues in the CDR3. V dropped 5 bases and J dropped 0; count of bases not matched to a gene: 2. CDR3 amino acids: CASSSSGGSNTGELFF. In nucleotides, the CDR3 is TGCGCCAGCAGTTCTAGCGGGGGGTCGAACACCGGGGAGCTGTTTTTT.

The chain's CDR3 is CASTDGGTVNEQFF. The CDR3 DNA reads as TGTGCCAGCACAGACGGGGGGACGGTCAATGAGCAGTTCTTC. V usage is TRBV7-9 and J usage is TRBJ2-7; 7 nucleotides align to TRBD2. The J call may be faulty, since TRBJ2-1 better matches the DNA end. The germline V gene encodes CDR1 SEHNR and CDR2 FQNEAQ (reference sequence). This CDR3 comprises 14 residues.

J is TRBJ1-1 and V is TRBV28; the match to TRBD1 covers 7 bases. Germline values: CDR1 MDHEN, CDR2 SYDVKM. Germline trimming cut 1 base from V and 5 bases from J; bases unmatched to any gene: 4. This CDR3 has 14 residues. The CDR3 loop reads CASSLYGRGTEAFF. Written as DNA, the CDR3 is TGTGCCAGCAGTTTATATGGCAGGGGGACTGAAGCTTTCTTT. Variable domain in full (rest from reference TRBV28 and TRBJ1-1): DVKVTQSSRYLVKRTGEKVFLECVQDMDHENMFWYRQDPGLGLRLIYFSYDVKMKEKGDIPEGYSVSREKKERFSLILESASTNQTSMYLCASSLYGRGTEAFFGQGTRLTVV.

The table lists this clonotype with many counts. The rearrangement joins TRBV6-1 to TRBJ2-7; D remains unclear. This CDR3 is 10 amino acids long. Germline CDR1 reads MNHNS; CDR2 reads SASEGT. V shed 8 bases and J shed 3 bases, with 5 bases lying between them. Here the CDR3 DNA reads TGTGCCAGCCGAAGCTACGAGCAGTACTTC. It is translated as CASRSYEQYF.

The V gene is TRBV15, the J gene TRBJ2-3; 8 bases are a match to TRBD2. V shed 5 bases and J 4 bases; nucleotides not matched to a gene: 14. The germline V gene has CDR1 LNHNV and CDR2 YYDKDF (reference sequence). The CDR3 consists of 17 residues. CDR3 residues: CATSDDRSGSGADTQYF. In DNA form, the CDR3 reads TGTGCCACCAGCGATGATCGCAGCGGGAGTGGCGCAGATACGCAGTATTTT.

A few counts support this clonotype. This CDR3 reads CASSLTPNSPLHF. The CDR3 DNA sequence: TGTGCCAGCAGTTTGACGCCGAATTCACCCCTCCACTTT. The chain carries TRBV7-9 and TRBJ1-6; D is unclear. CDR1 SEHNR and CDR2 FQNEAQ come from the germline V gene (reference sequence). The CDR3 is made up of 13 amino acids. V lost 6 bases and J lost 7, with 10 bases in between.

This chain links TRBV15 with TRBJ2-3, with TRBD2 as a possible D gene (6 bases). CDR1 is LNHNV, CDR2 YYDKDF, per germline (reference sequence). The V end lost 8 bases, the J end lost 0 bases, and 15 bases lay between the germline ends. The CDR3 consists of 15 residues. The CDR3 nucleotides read TGTGCCACCGGCGGGGATAGGGCGAGCACAGATACGCAGTATTTT. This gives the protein CATGGDRASTDTQYF.

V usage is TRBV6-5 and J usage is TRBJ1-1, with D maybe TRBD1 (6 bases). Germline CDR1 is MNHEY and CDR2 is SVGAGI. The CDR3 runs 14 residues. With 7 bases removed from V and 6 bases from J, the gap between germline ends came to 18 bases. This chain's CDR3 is CASTPDSWRAEAFF. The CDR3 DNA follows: TGTGCCAGCACCCCGGACAGCTGGAGGGCTGAAGCTTTCTTT.

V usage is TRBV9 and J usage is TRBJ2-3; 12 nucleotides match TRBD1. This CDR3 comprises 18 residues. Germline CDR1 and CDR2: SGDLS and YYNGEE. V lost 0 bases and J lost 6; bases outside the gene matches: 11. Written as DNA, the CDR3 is TGTGCCAGCAGCGTAGCTACATGGGGGACAGGGGGCGATGATACGCAGTATTTT. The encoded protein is CASSVATWGTGGDDTQYF.